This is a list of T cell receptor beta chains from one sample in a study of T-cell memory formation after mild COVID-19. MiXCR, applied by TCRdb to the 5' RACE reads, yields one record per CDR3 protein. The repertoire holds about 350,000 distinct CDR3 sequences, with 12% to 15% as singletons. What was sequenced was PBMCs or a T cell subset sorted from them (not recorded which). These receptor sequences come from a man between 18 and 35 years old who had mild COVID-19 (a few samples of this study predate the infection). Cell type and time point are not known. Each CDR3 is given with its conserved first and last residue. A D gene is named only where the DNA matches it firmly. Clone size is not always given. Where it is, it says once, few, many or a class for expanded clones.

TGTGCCAGCTCACCGCCCGGGACTAGCGGGGAAAGTACGCAGTATTTT | CASSPPGTSGESTQYF | TRBJ2-3 | TRBD2 | NA | TRBV18
TGTGCCAGCAGCTCAAGCGGGGGAGATGAGCAGTTCTTC | CASSSSGGDEQFF | TRBJ2-1 | TRBD2 | few | TRBV11-3
TGTGCCAGCGGCACCGGGACAGGGGGATTATTGGAAAAACTGTTTTTT | CASGTGTGGLLEKLFF | TRBJ1-4 | TRBD1 | NA | TRBV5-5
TGTGCCAGCAGTATACAGGGGGACCACGAGCAGTACTTC | CASSIQGDHEQYF | TRBJ2-7 | TRBD1 | NA | TRBV5-8
TGTGCCAGCAGTTTAGAGGGGGCGGAGGTCTATGGCTACACCTTC | CASSLEGAEVYGYTF | TRBJ1-2 | TRBD1 | few | TRBV12-3/TRBV12-4
TGCAGCGCCCGACCGGCTAGCGGCCAAGAGACCCAGTACTTC | CSARPASGQETQYF | TRBJ2-5 | TRBD2 | few | TRBV29-1
TGTGCCAGCAGGGCGCGGGGGTGGACAGCGAACACCGGGGAGCTGTTTTTT | CASRARGWTANTGELFF | TRBJ2-2 | NA | NA | TRBV7-2
TGCAGCGTTACAGGAGAAGGGGGAAAAACCGGGGAGCTGTTTTTT | CSVTGEGGKTGELFF | TRBJ2-2 | NA | NA | TRBV29-1
TGTGCCAGCAGCCAAGATCCCATCCACACTGAAGCTTTCTTT | CASSQDPIHTEAFF | TRBJ1-1 | NA | NA | TRBV3-1
TGCGCCAGCAGCAAAGGACAGGGCTTAGAGACCCAGTACTTC | CASSKGQGLETQYF | TRBJ2-5 | TRBD1 | many | TRBV5-1
TGTGCCAGCAGTCGGGCTGGGGCTGTCGCCGGGGAGCTGTTTTTT | CASSRAGAVAGELFF | TRBJ2-2 | NA | NA | TRBV6-4
TGCGCCAGCAGCTTGAATCAAGATACGCAGTATTTT | CASSLNQDTQYF | TRBJ2-3 | NA | NA | TRBV5-1
TGTGCCAGCAGCTTAAGCGGACAGGGTTTGAACACTGAAGCTTTCTTT | CASSLSGQGLNTEAFF | TRBJ1-1 | TRBD1 | NA | TRBV7-3
TGTGCCAGCAGTTTAGAGTGGGGCCGCCTGTTTTTT | CASSLEWGRLFF | TRBJ1-4 | NA | NA | TRBV12-3/TRBV12-4
TGTGCCAGCACCCGACTAGTCTTGGGAGGAGATGAGCAGTTCTTC | CASTRLVLGGDEQFF | TRBJ2-1 | NA | few | TRBV6-2/TRBV6-3
TGTGCCAGCAGCCCTCAGGGAGATAATGAAAAACTGTTTTTT | CASSPQGDNEKLFF | TRBJ1-4 | NA | once | TRBV7-9
TGTGCCAGCAGCTCTACTAGCGTAGTAGATACGCAGTATTTT | CASSSTSVVDTQYF | TRBJ2-3 | TRBD2 | few | TRBV13
TGCGCCAGCAGCCAACAGTCCGCGACTAGAACCTACGAGCAGTACTTC | CASSQQSATRTYEQYF | TRBJ2-7 | NA | few | TRBV4-3